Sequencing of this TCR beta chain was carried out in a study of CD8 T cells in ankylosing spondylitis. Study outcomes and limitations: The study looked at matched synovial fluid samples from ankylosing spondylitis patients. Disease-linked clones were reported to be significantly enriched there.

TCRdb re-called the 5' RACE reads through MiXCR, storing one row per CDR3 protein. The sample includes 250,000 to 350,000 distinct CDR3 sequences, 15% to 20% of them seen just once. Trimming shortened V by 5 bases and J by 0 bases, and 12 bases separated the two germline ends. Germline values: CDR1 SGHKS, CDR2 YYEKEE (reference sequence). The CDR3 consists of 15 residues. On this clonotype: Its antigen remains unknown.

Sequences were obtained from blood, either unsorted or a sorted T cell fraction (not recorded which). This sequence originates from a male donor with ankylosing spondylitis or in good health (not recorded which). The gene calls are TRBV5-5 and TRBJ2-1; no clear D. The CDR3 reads CASSQGASSYNEQFF. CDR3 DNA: TGTGCCAGCAGTCAAGGCGCTAGCTCCTACAATGAGCAGTTCTTC.